This TCR beta chain appears in the sequencing data of a study of lymphopenia after photon versus proton radiotherapy. Points from the study as a whole: Post-nadir TCR diversity decline inversely tracked overall survival among those who died. Under photons, naive T cells and diversity fell while effector/memory populations rose. After lymphocyte nadir, photon-treated repertoires showed oligoclonal expansion, especially CD8+ Temra.

Notes on this clone: Its antigen is undetermined.

Using immunoSEQ multiplex PCR, the repertoire was profiled, and TCRdb retains in-frame clones only, with some absent. Of approximately 91,000 clones listed, around 83% were seen once; the top ten hold around 1.5%. The CDR3 runs to 13 residues. In germline, CDR1 is SGHVS, CDR2 FQNEAQ. V gave up 8 bases and J gave up 0 bases, with 11 bases separating them. This TCR derives from a man aged 60-69 years with pancreatic cancer. The genes are TRBV7-8 and TRBJ2-7, with D maybe TRBD1 (6 bases). Sample: peripheral blood, taken from a patient treated with proton-based radiotherapy. DNA for the CDR3: TGTGCCAGCGCAGGGGTCAGCTCCTACGAGCAGTACTTC. Protein product: CASAGVSSYEQYF.